The sequence of this TCR beta chain was determined in a study of T cell responses to AZD1222 COVID-19 vaccine. In the study overall: Second doses that came at about 4 or about 12 weeks were put together. Study-wide findings and caveats: It should be noted that donors were predominantly white British and more often female, and clonal diversity was possibly underestimated. Compared with day 0, the breadth and depth of the Spike-specific TCR repertoire rose significantly after two doses of AZD1222. Dominant CD4 TCR responses targeted spike regions 160-218 and 743-854.

Sequencing was performed with immunoSEQ multiplex PCR; in TCRdb, only in-frame clones are kept and a portion is missing. The sample consists of about 200,000 clones, around nine tenths of them appearing once. The CDR3 has 16 amino acids. With 5 bases removed from V and 2 bases from J, the gap between germline ends came to 18 bases. CDR1 MGHRA and CDR2 YSYEKL come from the germline V gene. On this clone: Its antigen is currently unknown.

J is TRBJ1-1 and V is TRBV4-1; tentative D call: TRBD1 (5 bases). This receptor was obtained from an adult in good health. Source: peripheral blood, taken on day 0 of AZD1222 vaccination. In DNA, the CDR3 is TGCGCCAGCAGCTCCCGACAGAACGCTCCTAACACTGAAGCTTTCTTT. It yields the protein CASSSRQNAPNTEAFF.